This is a list of T cell receptor beta chains from one sample in a study of shared clonotypes between healthy human individuals. Using immunoSEQ multiplex PCR, the repertoire was profiled, and TCRdb retains in-frame clones only, with some absent. Of hundreds of thousands of clones in the sample, nearly 98% were seen once. The sample was naive CD8+ T cells sorted from blood. These receptors were collected from a man aged 25 to 40 in good health. CDR3s include the opening cysteine and the closing phenylalanine or tryptophan. A D gene is named only where the DNA matches it firmly. Clone size, where shown, is once, few, many, or a class for clones that have expanded.

D gene: -; V gene: TRBV6-4; J gene: TRBJ2-2; clone size: -; CDR3 DNA: TGTGCCAGCAGTGACTCTTGGGGCGCGGACACCGGGGAGCTGTTTTTT; CDR3 protein: CASSDSWGADTGELFF
D gene: -; V gene: TRBV5-5; J gene: TRBJ2-7; clone size: -; CDR3 DNA: TGTGCCAGCAGCCCGCGGGACGGCTTCGAGCAGTACTTC; CDR3 protein: CASSPRDGFEQYF
D gene: -; V gene: TRBV6-1; J gene: TRBJ2-2; clone size: -; CDR3 DNA: TGTGCCAGCGGCCTGCAAGGGATCAACACCGGGGAGCTGTTTTTT; CDR3 protein: CASGLQGINTGELFF
D gene: -; V gene: TRBV20-1; J gene: TRBJ2-7; clone size: -; CDR3 DNA: TGCAGTGCTAGATTACAGGTCGAGCAGTACTTC; CDR3 protein: CSARLQVEQYF
D gene: TRBD1; V gene: TRBV7-6; J gene: TRBJ2-7; clone size: -; CDR3 DNA: TGTGCCAGCAGCTCCGGGACAGCTGGCGAGCAGTACTTC; CDR3 protein: CASSSGTAGEQYF
D gene: -; V gene: TRBV4-1; J gene: TRBJ2-5; clone size: -; CDR3 DNA: TGCGCCAGCAGCCAGCCGGGAGAAGAGACCCAGTACTTC; CDR3 protein: CASSQPGEETQYF
D gene: TRBD1; V gene: TRBV12-5; J gene: TRBJ1-1; clone size: -; CDR3 DNA: TGTGCTAGTGCCGAGACTCGGGACAGGACTACCTCGACGAACACTGAAGCTTTCTTT; CDR3 protein: CASAETRDRTTSTNTEAFF
D gene: TRBD1; V gene: TRBV4-3; J gene: TRBJ1-2; clone size: once; CDR3 DNA: TGCGCCAGCAGCCAAGACGCTTACACCGGGACTCCCAGGGGGGGCTACACCTTC; CDR3 protein: CASSQDAYTGTPRGGYTF
D gene: -; V gene: TRBV9; J gene: TRBJ2-7; clone size: -; CDR3 DNA: TGTGCCAGCAGCGTAGAGGAGTCCTACGAGCAGTACTTC; CDR3 protein: CASSVEESYEQYF
D gene: -; V gene: TRBV28; J gene: TRBJ1-2; clone size: -; CDR3 DNA: TGTGCCAGCAGTTTTTCGGGCCTTTCGATTACCTTC; CDR3 protein: CASSFSGLSITF
D gene: -; V gene: TRBV27; J gene: TRBJ2-7; clone size: -; CDR3 DNA: TGTGCCAGCAGCCAGGGGTGGGGGGCCGAGCAGTACTTC; CDR3 protein: CASSQGWGAEQYF
D gene: TRBD1; V gene: TRBV19; J gene: TRBJ1-3; clone size: -; CDR3 DNA: TGTGCCAGTAGCAAAACGGGACAGACCCTAGGAACCATATATTTT; CDR3 protein: CASSKTGQTLGTIYF
D gene: -; V gene: TRBV27; J gene: TRBJ1-4; clone size: once; CDR3 DNA: TGTGCCAGCAGACATGCAACTAATGAAAAACTGTTTTTT; CDR3 protein: CASRHATNEKLFF
D gene: TRBD2; V gene: TRBV5-1; J gene: TRBJ2-3; clone size: once; CDR3 DNA: TGCGCCAGCAGCTTGGCCGCGACTAGCGGCACAGATACGCAGTATTTT; CDR3 protein: CASSLAATSGTDTQYF
D gene: -; V gene: TRBV6-6; J gene: TRBJ2-2; clone size: -; CDR3 DNA: TGTGCCAGCAGTTACGAAGTCTCCCGGGAGCTGTTTTTT; CDR3 protein: CASSYEVSRELFF
D gene: -; V gene: TRBV6-1; J gene: TRBJ2-1; clone size: -; CDR3 DNA: TGTGCCAGCAGTGGCGGGCGGGATTGGGATGAGCAGTTCTTC; CDR3 protein: CASSGGRDWDEQFF
D gene: -; V gene: TRBV18; J gene: TRBJ2-3; clone size: -; CDR3 DNA: TGTGCCAGCTCATCATCCACCACAGATACGCAGTATTTT; CDR3 protein: CASSSSTTDTQYF
D gene: -; V gene: TRBV2; J gene: TRBJ2-1; clone size: -; CDR3 DNA: TGTGCCAGCAGTGCTGATTGGCGGTATGAGCAGTTCTTC; CDR3 protein: CASSADWRYEQFF
D gene: -; V gene: TRBV14; J gene: TRBJ1-1; clone size: -; CDR3 DNA: TGTGCCAGCAGCCAAGATTATGGAGAGCTTATGAACACTGAAGCTTTCTTT; CDR3 protein: CASSQDYGELMNTEAFF
D gene: -; V gene: TRBV9; J gene: TRBJ1-2; clone size: -; CDR3 DNA: TGTGCCAGCACCGACAGACTCGGGGGCTACACCTTC; CDR3 protein: CASTDRLGGYTF
D gene: TRBD1; V gene: TRBV7-2; J gene: TRBJ1-1; clone size: -; CDR3 DNA: TGTGCCAGCAGCATTGACAGGGGATTGAACACTGAAGCTTTCTTT; CDR3 protein: CASSIDRGLNTEAFF
D gene: -; V gene: TRBV6-6; J gene: TRBJ1-1; clone size: -; CDR3 DNA: TGTGCCAGCAGTTACATCTTCGGGAACACTGAAGCTTTCTTT; CDR3 protein: CASSYIFGNTEAFF
D gene: TRBD2; V gene: TRBV7-9; J gene: TRBJ2-2; clone size: -; CDR3 DNA: TGTGCCAGCAGCTATACCTCACCGGGACTAGAGCTGTTTTTT; CDR3 protein: CASSYTSPGLELFF
D gene: TRBD2; V gene: TRBV9; J gene: TRBJ2-1; clone size: -; CDR3 DNA: TGTGCCAGCAGCGTAGTAAGCGGGAGACTCTACAATGAGCAGTTCTTC; CDR3 protein: CASSVVSGRLYNEQFF
D gene: TRBD2; V gene: TRBV28; J gene: TRBJ2-7; clone size: once; CDR3 DNA: TGTGCCAGCAGTTTCCTCTACCGGACTAGCGGGCAGGACTCCTACGAGCAGTACTTC; CDR3 protein: CASSFLYRTSGQDSYEQYF
D gene: -; V gene: TRBV5-4; J gene: TRBJ1-1; clone size: -; CDR3 DNA: TGTGCCAGCAGCTTCCAGGGACTCACTGAAGCTTTCTTT; CDR3 protein: CASSFQGLTEAFF
D gene: TRBD2; V gene: TRBV27; J gene: TRBJ2-7; clone size: -; CDR3 DNA: TGTGCCAGCAGTTCCTTAACTAGCGGGCTTCCCTACGAGCAGTACTTC; CDR3 protein: CASSSLTSGLPYEQYF
D gene: -; V gene: TRBV7-6; J gene: TRBJ1-1; clone size: -; CDR3 DNA: TGTGCCAGCAGCCCCACCGGGAGCCAGAACCGGGACACTGAAGCTTTCTTT; CDR3 protein: CASSPTGSQNRDTEAFF
D gene: TRBD2; V gene: TRBV6-6; J gene: TRBJ2-1; clone size: -; CDR3 DNA: TGTGCCAGCAGTTACTCGGGACTAGCGGGATTCAATGAGCAGTTCTTC; CDR3 protein: CASSYSGLAGFNEQFF
D gene: TRBD2; V gene: TRBV4-2; J gene: TRBJ2-7; clone size: few; CDR3 DNA: TGTGCCAGCAGCCCTCAGCGGGAGGACTACGAGCAGTACTTC; CDR3 protein: CASSPQREDYEQYF
D gene: TRBD2; V gene: TRBV5-1; J gene: TRBJ2-3; clone size: -; CDR3 DNA: TGCGCCAGCAGCCACAAAGGACTAGCGGGAGGCAGAGATACGCAGTATTTT; CDR3 protein: CASSHKGLAGGRDTQYF
D gene: -; V gene: TRBV5-1; J gene: TRBJ1-1; clone size: -; CDR3 DNA: TGCGCCAGCAGCATAAAACAGGGCGGCACTGAAGCTTTCTTT; CDR3 protein: CASSIKQGGTEAFF
D gene: TRBD2; V gene: TRBV7-8; J gene: TRBJ2-3; clone size: -; CDR3 DNA: TGTGCCAGCAGCTTAGCCCTAGCGGGAGAGTCCTGGGACACAGATACGCAGTATTTT; CDR3 protein: CASSLALAGESWDTDTQYF
D gene: TRBD2; V gene: TRBV6-1; J gene: TRBJ2-5; clone size: -; CDR3 DNA: TGTGCCAGCAGTGAAAGCGGGGGGCTGGAGACCCAGTACTTC; CDR3 protein: CASSESGGLETQYF
D gene: -; V gene: TRBV5-4; J gene: TRBJ2-2; clone size: -; CDR3 DNA: TGTGCCAGCAGCCGTGGAGGGAACACCGGGGAGCTGTTTTTT; CDR3 protein: CASSRGGNTGELFF
D gene: -; V gene: TRBV27; J gene: TRBJ2-7; clone size: -; CDR3 DNA: TGTGCCAGCAGTCCTACGAGCTCCTACGAGCAGTACTTC; CDR3 protein: CASSPTSSYEQYF
D gene: -; V gene: TRBV5-6; J gene: TRBJ2-3; clone size: -; CDR3 DNA: TGTGCCAGCAGCCCCCATGGGGTCACAGATACGCAGTATTTT; CDR3 protein: CASSPHGVTDTQYF
D gene: -; V gene: TRBV27; J gene: TRBJ2-7; clone size: -; CDR3 DNA: TGTGCCAGCAGTTCACTAGGAATTTACGAGCAGTACTTC; CDR3 protein: CASSSLGIYEQYF
D gene: TRBD2; V gene: TRBV4-1; J gene: TRBJ2-5; clone size: -; CDR3 DNA: TGCGCCAGCAGCCAAGTGCTGGTGGGGGGGGAGACCCAGTACTTC; CDR3 protein: CASSQVLVGGETQYF
D gene: -; V gene: TRBV7-2; J gene: TRBJ2-2; clone size: once; CDR3 DNA: TGTGCCAGCAGCTTACTGAACACCGGGGAGCTGTTTTTT; CDR3 protein: CASSLLNTGELFF
D gene: -; V gene: TRBV7-6; J gene: TRBJ2-7; clone size: -; CDR3 DNA: TGTGCCAGCAGCTTCCGGAGTACGGGCTACGAGCAGTACTTC; CDR3 protein: CASSFRSTGYEQYF
D gene: -; V gene: TRBV7-9; J gene: TRBJ2-5; clone size: -; CDR3 DNA: TGTGCCAGCGGATTTGGACAGCTCCAAGAGACCCAGTACTTC; CDR3 protein: CASGFGQLQETQYF
D gene: -; V gene: TRBV5-1; J gene: TRBJ2-3; clone size: -; CDR3 DNA: TGCGCCAGCAGCTTTGACAGGCCGAGCACAGATACGCAGTATTTT; CDR3 protein: CASSFDRPSTDTQYF
D gene: -; V gene: TRBV27; J gene: TRBJ2-3; clone size: -; CDR3 DNA: TGTGCCAGCAGTTTATCGGGGGTAGATACGCAGTATTTT; CDR3 protein: CASSLSGVDTQYF
D gene: -; V gene: TRBV27; J gene: TRBJ1-2; clone size: -; CDR3 DNA: TGTGCCAGCAGTTTAAGACAGCCCCGCCGTGACTATGGCTACACCTTC; CDR3 protein: CASSLRQPRRDYGYTF
D gene: -; V gene: TRBV2; J gene: TRBJ2-2; clone size: -; CDR3 DNA: TGTTCCCTAAGGGGGGGCCTCGCCGGGGAGCTGTTTTTT; CDR3 protein: CSLRGGLAGELFF
D gene: -; V gene: TRBV5-4; J gene: TRBJ1-1; clone size: -; CDR3 DNA: TGTGCCAGCAGCTTGGGGGGGCTGGGTGAAGCTTTCTTT; CDR3 protein: CASSLGGLGEAFF
D gene: -; V gene: TRBV14; J gene: TRBJ2-7; clone size: -; CDR3 DNA: TGTGCCAGCAGCCAAGATCTCGAGCAGTACTTC; CDR3 protein: CASSQDLEQYF
D gene: TRBD1; V gene: TRBV29-1; J gene: TRBJ1-2; clone size: -; CDR3 DNA: TGCAGCGTTGAAGATCGGACAGGGCGAGGGGGAGCTAACTATGGCTACACCTTC; CDR3 protein: CSVEDRTGRGGANYGYTF
D gene: -; V gene: TRBV6-5; J gene: TRBJ2-7; clone size: -; CDR3 DNA: TGTGCCAGCAGTTATGGCCAGGCGTCCTCCTACGAGCAGTACTTC; CDR3 protein: CASSYGQASSYEQYF
D gene: TRBD2; V gene: TRBV15; J gene: TRBJ2-5; clone size: once; CDR3 DNA: TGTGCCACCAGCGACCTAGCGGCCGGGGGGAGAGAGACCCAGTACTTC; CDR3 protein: CATSDLAAGGRETQYF
D gene: -; V gene: TRBV5-4; J gene: TRBJ2-7; clone size: -; CDR3 DNA: TGTGCCAGCAGCTCTACTCAGGAGTATTCCTACGAGCAGTACTTC; CDR3 protein: CASSSTQEYSYEQYF
D gene: -; V gene: TRBV5-4; J gene: TRBJ1-4; clone size: -; CDR3 DNA: TGTGCCAGCAGCTTGACTAATGAAAAACTGTTTTTT; CDR3 protein: CASSLTNEKLFF
D gene: -; V gene: TRBV2; J gene: TRBJ1-4; clone size: -; CDR3 DNA: TGTGCCAGCAGTGGGACAATCCCTAATGAAAAACTGTTTTTT; CDR3 protein: CASSGTIPNEKLFF
D gene: -; V gene: TRBV27; J gene: TRBJ2-7; clone size: -; CDR3 DNA: TGTGCCAGCAGTTCCTTTCGGGGCCAATCCTACGAGCAGTACTTC; CDR3 protein: CASSSFRGQSYEQYF
D gene: TRBD1; V gene: TRBV5-4; J gene: TRBJ1-4; clone size: -; CDR3 DNA: TGTGCCAGCAGCTCAGACAGGGGAGCAACTAATGAAAAACTGTTTTTT; CDR3 protein: CASSSDRGATNEKLFF
D gene: -; V gene: TRBV7-9; J gene: TRBJ2-7; clone size: -; CDR3 DNA: TGTGCCAGCAGCAACGCGGGCTCCTACGAGCAGTACTTC; CDR3 protein: CASSNAGSYEQYF